This TCR beta chain was recorded in a study of molecular identifiers for immune sequencing clone quantification (dated by TCRdb to the late 2010s). Regarding the complete study: In a replicate experiment, RNA from about 19,000 or 110,000 naive CD8 T cells was split into five aliquots, four of which were sequenced. This methods study benchmarked molecular-identifier clustering-based TCR repertoire sequencing (MIDCIRS) and TCR RNA copy counting, using CD8 T cells to do so. Findings and caveats that apply to the study as a whole: Without barcode sub-clustering, chimeric consensus sequences inflated TCR diversity; chimeras reached as high as 47%. Around 2.8 recovered TCR RNA copies per cell were obtained by modeling, versus roughly 10 by digital PCR, implying a capture efficiency of 25% to 30%. Spiked-in Jurkat TCR RNA (approximately 9 copies' worth), which is not part of the donor repertoire, was contained in the naive libraries. Spiked-in Jurkat TCR RNA equal to a single cell's worth was reported to be detectable even within one million naive CD8 T cells. In CMV-specific effector cells, over 99% of molecules were held by clones above 20 RNA copies, whereas under 1% of molecules were held by such clones in naive cells. Identical TCR molecules sharing a barcode could cause highly expanded clone sizes to be underestimated.

Preparation of the library involved PCR. Sequencer: Illumina HiSeq 4000. Bulk TCR libraries were generated as previously described, with the TCR primers listed in Table S5 used. Total RNA was purified with the Qiagen AllPrep DNA/RNA kit. Before any analysis, reads coming from multiple sequencing runs of the same library were combined into one pool. For the original study's pipeline: Only reads with exact TCR constant sequence were kept, trimmed to 150 nt, and grouped by their 12-nt molecular barcodes. Reads in each barcode group were sub-clustered using a 15% Levenshtein threshold, and a quality-weighted consensus sequence was built for each RNA molecule. Non-functional sequences were removed, as were lower-count sequences one edit away from another. Based on fitting two negative binomial distributions, any barcode sub-cluster with under 20% of the maximum read count was discarded. TCRdb passed the public sequencing reads through fastp at Q25 and MiXCR, retaining productive beta sequences. Merged by CDR3 protein, the rows form single entries marked with the most common genes and DNA. The V and J calls reflect TCRdb's pipeline rather than the authors' work. The sample profile shows under 650,000 distinct CDR3 sequences; roughly 21% of them were found once. Around 0.9% of the sample lies in the top ten.

This clonotype has only a few counts. Its antigen remains unidentified. No base quality values were provided; no much bigger clone lies one nucleotide off. Libraries of naive CD8 T cells were generated from roughly 18,000 to 920,000 sorted cells, with 10%, 30% or 50% of the purified RNA used. Naive CD8 T cells, defined as CD8+CD4-CCR7+CD45RA+, were FACS-sorted into RLT Plus buffer on a BD FACSAria II. Approximately nine TCR copies' worth of Jurkat RNA were spiked into about 19,000-1,000,000 naive CD8 T cell samples to test detection sensitivity. CD8 T cells were enriched using RosetteSep CD8+ T Cell Enrichment Cocktail and Ficoll-Paque, and the enriched cells then underwent ACK red cell lysis. From the cysteine up to the phenylalanine, the CDR3 has a length of 13 residues. Only the CDR3 DNA stays, 39 bases, in frame from base 1. From the germline V gene (reference sequence), CDR1 is SEHNR and CDR2 is FQNEAQ. Between the V and J ends, shortened by 5 bases and 6 bases respectively, the junction contains 13 bases.

This clonotype was obtained from a human donor in good health. Some libraries in this study had Jurkat cell RNA spiked in. This chain joins TRBV7-9 to TRBJ1-2, with no confidently assigned D gene. The sample comprised naive CD8+ T cells from blood, with Jurkat cell RNA spiked in. The cell subset or site label, as the study defines it: FACS-sorted CD8+CD4-CCR7+CD45RA+ naive T cells. The bases read TGTGCCAGCAGCCCCGGGTCAACGGATGGCTACACCTTC. It translates to CASSPGSTDGYTF.